Below, one T cell receptor (beta chain) is given with its context. Which antigen it targets is not known. The record has no base qualities; no much larger clone is one base away. Preparation of the library involved the immunoSEQ multiplex PCR assay. A mixture of 60 forward primers for TCR Vbeta segments and 13 reverse primers for TCR Jbeta segments was used in the multiplex PCR. A multiplex PCR assay on genomic DNA amplified the CDR3 region of rearranged TCR beta genes. The amplified TCR beta libraries were sequenced on the Illumina HiSeq System as 87-base-pair reads. In the original analysis: Across the 500 to 750 repertoires, a later analysis counted roughly 84 million unique TCR beta chains, approximately 12 million of which were shared by at least two donors. A nearest-neighbor algorithm error-corrected the raw reads and collapsed the reads into unique sequences, merging closely related sequences to remove PCR and sequencing errors. CDR3 sequences were aligned to IMGT reference sequences to assign V, D and J gene segments. For a sequence to be retained, a match of at least six nucleotides was required to both a V gene segment and a J gene segment. A rearrangement was called productive if the CDR3 had no stop codons and remained in frame with V and J, and every other rearrangement was called non-productive. Following IMGT convention, CDR3 was defined as the stretch from the second conserved V-encoded cysteine up to the conserved J-encoded phenylalanine. The earlier analysis of 587 of the donors excluded sequences that lacked an unambiguous match to a single V gene segment. In an earlier analysis of several hundred of the donors, V segments were called functional above 56.7% productive rearrangements and were called segregating when the between-donor standard deviation exceeded 5%. A statistical classification framework was built for diagnosing cytomegalovirus status from the catalog of TCR beta chain sequences. A later analysis assigned V and J genes by comparing TCR nucleotide sequences with IMGT/GENE-DB human TR gene sequences. Using the TCRdist pipeline, a later analysis assigned CDR3 sequences along with most-parsimonious VDJ recombination scenarios. In a later analysis, every TCR beta chain was defined by the combination of its CDR3 amino acid sequence and its V-gene family, and reads without a unique V-gene family were dropped. In a later analysis, some 600 highly shared, low-generation-probability nucleotide sequences were removed to address suspected cross-contamination and a sequencing artifact. In a later analysis, a clonal expansion index was calculated for each public chain from normalized within-repertoire ranks of inferred template counts. In a later analysis, generation probabilities were computed using a VDJ recombination model fitted to out-of-frame rearrangements, and the results were checked against IGoR. Hypergeometric tests were used in a later analysis to score TCR-TCR, TCR-HLA and TCR-CMV co-occurrence, with a repertoire-size bias correction applied to the TCR pairs. False discovery rates were estimated in a later analysis by permuting HLA or CMV assignments 20 times. A later analysis grouped co-occurring TCRs with DBSCAN, adding TCRdist sequence similarity when clustering within HLA-allele-positive subsets. For co-occurrence clustering, repertoires with fewer than 30,000 or more than 120,000 public chains were excluded, along with four or five repertoires with anomalous nucleotide sharing. The clones in this table, taken by TCRdb from immuneACCESS, are in-frame only. Not every clone is retained; where verified, under half of the shortfall comes from an unresolved V gene, and the cause of the rest is unknown. The V and J calls and clone size were taken over from that table, and D and trimming were inferred from the DNA. In this sample the table shows about 150,000 clones, 75% to 85% of which occur a single time. The leading ten clones occupy over 5% of the sample.

The sample originates from a study of cytomegalovirus exposure and HLA in healthy donors (dated by TCRdb to about 2017). For the study in its entirety: An earlier analysis of approximately 590 of the donors reported about 290 Gb of sequence data and 100 million to 130 million unique TCR beta sequences from about 179 million T cells. Typing coverage varied by locus: roughly 620-640 donors for A, B, C, DRB1 and DQB1; some 520 for DQA1; about 600 for DPA1; around 450 for DPB1. Because of strong linkage in the cohort, four or five DR-DQ haplotypes were treated as single units for association and clustering. All discovery cohort repertoires had been generated using a single sequencing platform. A later analysis re-examined previously published TCR beta repertoires from just over 650 donors and added high-resolution HLA genotyping to investigate patterns of TCR occurrence. The later analysis used no new phenotypic data to find candidate immune exposures, relying instead on TCR beta sequences and their occurrence across donors. Across about 370 genotyped donors of the cohort, an average of approximately 200,000 unique TCR beta nucleotide sequences per donor were sequenced, and roughly 18% of those sequences were non-productive. To predict cytomegalovirus infection status, the study brought together high-throughput TCR immunosequencing, statistical association of individual TCRs with disease status, and machine learning. An early release covering roughly 640 HLA-typed donors comprised approximately 300 gigabases of sequencing data and 85 million or so unique TCR sequences. HLA typing included class I and class II loci at four-digit resolution. Genome-wide SNP genotypes for about 65% of the roughly 700 donors were used in a later genetic analysis, which treated that subset as a discovery cohort. Donor age, sex, ethnicity and CMV serostatus were compiled alongside the repertoire data. The study aimed to test whether signatures of past pathogen exposure could be identified by cataloging public T cell receptors. To decide whether each TCR beta V gene segment behaved as functional or pseudogenic, an earlier analysis of some 600 of the donors relied on high-throughput TCR beta sequencing. In addition to the first cohort of about 650 subjects, a separate validation cohort of 120 different subjects was used. Using immunosequencing, the study profiled T cell repertoires from 666 subjects and related those repertoires to cytomegalovirus serostatus. Of the 300 to 500 genotyped donors, approximately 80% were placed in the genetic ancestry cluster associated with self-reported Caucasian donors.

The cohort was made up of 500 to 800 healthy bone marrow donors. All cohort members were sampled while nominally healthy, although unrecorded immune exposures were likely present. The donor tested CMV seropositive, placing the donor among the 310 or so seropositive members of the cohort. A peripheral blood sample was provided by each donor, and peripheral blood mononuclear cells were used for TCR beta sequencing. The Qiagen DNeasy Blood Extraction Kit was used to extract genomic DNA from the blood cell samples. Measured from the cysteine to the phenylalanine, the CDR3 is 15 residues long. The kept DNA is CDR3 alone, 45 bases in frame from the first base. V is pared back by 2 bases and J by 4 bases, with 11 bases lying between the germline termini. The germline V gene (reference sequence) sets CDR1 to MNHNY and CDR2 to SVGAGI. Findings and caveats that apply to the study as a whole: In this cohort, only TCR beta chains were sequenced, and detectable features were limited by the absence of alpha or paired-chain data. A later genetic analysis reported fewer N-insertions in productive TCRs among donors in an Asian-associated ancestry cluster than the roughly 620-donor mean. In a later analysis, HLA-associated TCR beta chains showed more clonal expansion and lower generation probabilities than non-associated chains that were equally common. In an earlier analysis of around 500 of the donors, most TCR beta V segments appeared in productive rearrangements about 87% or about 30% of the time, broadly matching IMGT annotations. In a later analysis, about 16,000 TCR beta sequences were associated with specific HLA alleles at a false discovery rate of 0.05. In a later analysis, TCR association rates were found to vary across HLA loci, with the most associated TCRs seen for DRB1 alleles and the fewest for HLA-C alleles. The classifier was reported to diagnose cytomegalovirus status with high specificity and sensitivity in both the original cohort and the validation cohort. The authors suggested that the approach could potentially be generalized to other disease states and immunological phenotypes. Some IMGT-functional V segments, including TRBV6-2 and TRBV6-3, could not be distinguished by the 87-base-pair reads and were therefore excluded. When HLA alleles, especially DR and DQ, strongly co-occurred, attributing TCR associations to individual alleles was difficult. Because counts were too low, about 15 rarely observed V segments, including chromosome 9 orphons, were left out of the earlier analysis of a few hundred of the donors. A further reported finding was that TCR beta sequences accurately predicted the HLA-A and HLA-B alleles for most subjects in the first cohort. Presence/absence analyses assumed roughly uniform sequencing depth across donors, an assumption that may not hold. Linkage disequilibrium might explain the correlated functional status among segregating V segments, but an unknown experimental factor could not be ruled out. While some public TCRs were present in many individuals, most TCR sequences turned up only very rarely across donors. A cluster of highly shared sequence variants was judged likely to be a technical artifact of the sequencing pipeline. A few of the identified cytomegalovirus-associated TCR beta chains were confirmed in vitro to be specific for cytomegalovirus antigens. Immune exposure information for the cohort was limited to CMV serostatus. In a later analysis, several top co-occurrence clusters were reported to appear linked to parvovirus B19, influenza, CMV and Epstein-Barr virus. HLA typing was unavailable for some donors at each locus, so association tests used only the typed subset. Most CMV-associated TCR beta chains appeared to be HLA-restricted in a later analysis, and the HLA associations seemed to be driven largely by CMV exposure. A later genetic analysis associated a missense DCLRE1C variant with V-gene and J-gene trimming of TCR beta chains, and an independent cohort replicated the association. In the study, 150 to 200 TCR beta chains were listed as associated with cytomegalovirus.

The sequencing sample was made of PBMCs. The V gene is TRBV6-6 and the J gene is TRBJ1-4; the D region possibly corresponds to TRBD1 (5 bases align). This receptor was identified in a middle-aged woman in good health and CMV-seropositive. The CDR3 in this case is CASSYAGTGNEKLFF. The DNA sequence is TGTGCCAGCAGTTACGCCGGGACTGGTAATGAAAAACTGTTTTTT.